This T cell receptor (beta chain) was identified in a study of blood T cell repertoires in COVID-19. The CDR3 has 15 residues. Looked up from germline, CDR1 is MNHEY and CDR2 is SVGAGI. Trimming cost V 6 bases and J 0 bases, with 12 bases left between them. Data came from immunoSEQ multiplex PCR; TCRdb stores just in-frame clones and leaves some out. The sample has some 250,000 clones, about four fifths seen once. The TCR comes from a woman of 80 years or more with acute or convalescent COVID-19. This chain uses TRBV6-5 with TRBJ2-1; D unclear. Input material: peripheral blood. The CDR3 loop is CASRRSDSSYNEQFF. In DNA, the CDR3 is TGTGCCAGCAGGCGAAGCGATAGCTCCTACAATGAGCAGTTCTTC.